At least ten counts were recorded for the clone carrying this T cell receptor (beta chain). Its antigen is not identified. Looked up from germline, CDR1 is MDHEN and CDR2 is SYDVKM. V was clipped by 6 bases and J by 5 bases, with 20 bases between them. CDR3 length: 16 amino acids. This entry belongs to a study of T-cell reconstitution after alpha-beta-depleted transplantation in children. General study points: Alpha-beta T cells present about two months after transplant were reported to originate from several hundred expanded graft clones.

For TCRbeta, the library was prepared with unique molecular identifiers. In TCRdb, the PCR reads were re-called with MiXCR into one record per CDR3 protein. The repertoire holds roughly 500,000 distinct CDR3 sequences, more than 9% seen once, with approximately 2% in the top ten. The chain combines TRBV28 with TRBJ1-3, with D possibly matching TRBD1 (5 bases). The TCR was taken from a child aged 2 to 10 with inherited bone marrow failure, due to receive a stem cell transplant. Sequenced here: PBMCs, sampled before TCRalphabeta/CD19-depleted stem cell transplant. The CDR3 DNA follows: TGTGCCAGCAGCCTAGTGCCAGACAGTTCCAGAAACACCATATATTTT. Protein: CASSLVPDSSRNTIYF.